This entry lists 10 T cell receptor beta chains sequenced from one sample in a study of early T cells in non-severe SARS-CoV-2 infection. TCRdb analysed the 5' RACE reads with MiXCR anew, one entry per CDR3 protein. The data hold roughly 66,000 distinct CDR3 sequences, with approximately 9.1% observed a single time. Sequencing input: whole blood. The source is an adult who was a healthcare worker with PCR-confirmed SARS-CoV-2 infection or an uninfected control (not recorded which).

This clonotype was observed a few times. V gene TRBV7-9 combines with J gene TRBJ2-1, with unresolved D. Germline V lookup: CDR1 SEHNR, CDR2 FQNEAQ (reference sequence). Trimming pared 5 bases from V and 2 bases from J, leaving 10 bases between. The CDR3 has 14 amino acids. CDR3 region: CASSPVQTYNEQFF. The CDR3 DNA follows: TGTGCCAGCAGCCCGGTCCAAACCTACAATGAGCAGTTCTTC.

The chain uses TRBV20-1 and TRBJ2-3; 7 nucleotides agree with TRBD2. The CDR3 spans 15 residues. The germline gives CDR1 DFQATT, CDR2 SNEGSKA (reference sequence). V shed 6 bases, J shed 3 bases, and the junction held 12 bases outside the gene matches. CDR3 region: CSAPRGLRKTDTQYF. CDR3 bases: TGCAGTGCCCCCCGGGGACTACGGAAAACAGATACGCAGTATTTT.

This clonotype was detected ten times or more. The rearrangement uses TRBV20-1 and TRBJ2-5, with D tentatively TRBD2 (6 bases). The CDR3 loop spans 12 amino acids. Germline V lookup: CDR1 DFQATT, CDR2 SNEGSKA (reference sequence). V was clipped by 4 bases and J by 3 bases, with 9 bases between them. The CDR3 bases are TGCAGTGCTATGGAGGGTGAAGAGACCCAGTACTTC. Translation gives CSAMEGEETQYF.

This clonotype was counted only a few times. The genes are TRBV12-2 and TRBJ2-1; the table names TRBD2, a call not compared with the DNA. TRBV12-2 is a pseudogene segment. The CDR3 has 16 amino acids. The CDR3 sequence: CASRLVRPSGTNEQFF. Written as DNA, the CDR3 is TGTGCAAGTCGCTTAGTGAGGCCTAGCGGGACGAATGAGCAGTTCTTC.

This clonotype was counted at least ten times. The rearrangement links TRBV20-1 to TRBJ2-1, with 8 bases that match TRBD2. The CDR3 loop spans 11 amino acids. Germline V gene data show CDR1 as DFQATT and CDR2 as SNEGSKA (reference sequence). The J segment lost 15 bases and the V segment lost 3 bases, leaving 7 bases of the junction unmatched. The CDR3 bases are TGCAGTGCTAGCGGCGGGACTAGGAGGTTCTTC. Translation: CSASGGTRRFF.

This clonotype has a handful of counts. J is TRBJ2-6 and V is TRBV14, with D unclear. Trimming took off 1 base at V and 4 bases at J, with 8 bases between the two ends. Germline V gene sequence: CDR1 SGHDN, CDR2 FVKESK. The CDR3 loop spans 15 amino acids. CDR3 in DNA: TGTGCCAGCAGCCAAGTGGGCTCCGGGGCCAACGTCCTGACTTTC. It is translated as CASSQVGSGANVLTF.

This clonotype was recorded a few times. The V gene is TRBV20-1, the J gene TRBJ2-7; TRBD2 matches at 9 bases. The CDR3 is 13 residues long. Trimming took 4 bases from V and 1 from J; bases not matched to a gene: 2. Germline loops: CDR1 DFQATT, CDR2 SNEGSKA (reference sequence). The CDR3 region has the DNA TGCAGTGCTAAGGCGGGAGGGTCCTACGAGCAGTACTTC. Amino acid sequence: CSAKAGGSYEQYF.

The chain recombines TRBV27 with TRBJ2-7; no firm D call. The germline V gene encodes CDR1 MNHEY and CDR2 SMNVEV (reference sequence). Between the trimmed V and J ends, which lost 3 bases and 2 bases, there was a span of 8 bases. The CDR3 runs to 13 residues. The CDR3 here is CASSLQVTYEQYF. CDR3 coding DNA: TGTGCCAGCAGTTTGCAGGTAACCTACGAGCAGTACTTC.

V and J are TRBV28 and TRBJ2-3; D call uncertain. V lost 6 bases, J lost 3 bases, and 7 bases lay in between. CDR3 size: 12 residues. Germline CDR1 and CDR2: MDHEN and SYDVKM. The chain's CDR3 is CASRPTTDTQYF. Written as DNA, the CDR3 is TGTGCCAGCAGACCCACTACAGATACGCAGTATTTT.

The chain's CDR3 is CASSRGNGPLAGYTDTQYF. The DNA of the CDR3 is TGCGCCAGCAGCCGAGGGAACGGACCGCTAGCGGGATACACAGATACGCAGTATTTT. This chain joins TRBV4-1 and TRBJ2-3; the match to TRBD2 covers 9 bases. V was pared by 4 bases and J by 2 bases, with 16 bases of the junction left unmatched. CDR1 is MGHRA, CDR2 YSYEKL, per germline. This CDR3 is 19 amino acids long.